These 19 T cell receptor beta chains share one sample of origin, sequenced in a study of radiotherapy plus CTLA-4 blockade in lung cancer. Data came from immunoSEQ multiplex PCR; TCRdb stores just in-frame clones and leaves some out. The sample contains about 73,000 clones, around 86% of which appear only once. The sequencing used peripheral blood, collected from a patient treated with radiotherapy plus ipilimumab. The receptors derive from a human donor with non-small cell lung cancer that progressed on radiotherapy plus ipilimumab.

This chain links TRBV4-1 with TRBJ2-1; unclear D gene. The germline CDR1 and CDR2 sequences are MGHRA and YSYEKL. Trimming removed 2 bases from V and 4 bases from J, with 12 bases in between. This CDR3 contains 15 residues. CDR3 loop: CASSQPSTHYNEQFF. The CDR3 DNA is TGCGCCAGCAGCCAACCCTCCACCCATTACAATGAGCAGTTCTTC.

The J gene is TRBJ2-2, the V gene TRBV7-8; D is unclear. The CDR3 has 15 amino acids. Trimming cost V 5 bases and J 2 bases, with 12 bases left between them. Germline values: CDR1 SGHVS, CDR2 FQNEAQ. The CDR3 DNA is TGTGCCAGCAGCCGAGACCGGGTCAACACCGGGGAGCTGTTTTTT. Its protein product is CASSRDRVNTGELFF.

V usage is TRBV7-9 and J usage is TRBJ2-1; D call uncertain. V was clipped by 1 base and J by 7 bases, with 5 bases between them. The CDR3 consists of 12 residues. Germline CDR1 reads SEHNR; CDR2 reads FQNEAQ (reference sequence). The CDR3 DNA is TGTGCCAGCAGCTTAGGTGCGAATGAGCAGTTCTTC. This encodes CASSLGANEQFF. Looking up the rest from reference TRBV7-9 and TRBJ2-1 gives the full variable domain: DTGVSQNPRHKITKRGQNVTFRCDPISEHNRLYWYRQTLGQGPEFLTYFQNEAQLEKSRLLSDRFSAERPKGSFSTLEIQRTEQGDSAMYLCASSLGANEQFFGPGTRLTVL.

Remarks on this clone: The junction differs from germline at one of its ends, possibly a read error. The chain is built from TRBV4-1 and TRBJ2-2; TRBD1 agrees at 12 bases. CDR1 MGHRA and CDR2 YSYEKL come from the germline V gene. This CDR3 has 17 amino acids. CDR3 sequence (DNA): TGCGCCAGCAGCCAAGCTCCGGGACAGGGGGCTCCCGGGAAGCTGTTTTTT. This sequence encodes CASSQAPGQGAPGKLFF.

The J gene is TRBJ2-1, the V gene TRBV5-1, with 9 nucleotides matching TRBD2. CDR3 length equals 15 residues. J was trimmed by 6 bases and V by 0 bases; bases with no gene match: 4. Germline CDR1 reads SGHRS; CDR2 reads YFSETQ. CDR3 sequence (DNA): TGCGCCAGCAGCTTGGGAACTAGCGGGCTCAATGAGCAGTTCTTC. As protein: CASSLGTSGLNEQFF.

This chain links TRBV5-6 with TRBJ2-1; 10 bases map to TRBD2. The germline CDR1 and CDR2 sequences are SGHDT and YYEEEE. The ends lost 1 base at V and 12 bases at J; junction bases unmatched: 7. The length of the CDR3 is 14 residues. This CDR3 is CASSLMLAGVGQFF. In nucleotides, the CDR3 is TGTGCCAGCAGCTTGATGCTAGCGGGAGTAGGGCAGTTCTTC.

This clone was observed a few times. This chain connects TRBV5-6 to TRBJ2-3; TRBD2 agrees at 9 bases. With 1 base clipped from V and 3 bases from J, the junction kept 0 bases outside the gene matches. This CDR3 has 14 residues. Germline V gives CDR1 SGHDT, CDR2 YYEEEE. In DNA, the CDR3 is TGTGCCAGCAGCTTGACTAGCGGGACAGATACGCAGTATTTT. Translated, it gives CASSLTSGTDTQYF.

The chain uses TRBV2 and TRBJ1-1; D might be TRBD1 (6 bases). CDR3 size: 16 residues. In germline, CDR1 is SNHLY, CDR2 FYNNEI. V lost 5 bases, J lost 0 bases, and 16 bases lay in between. The CDR3 loop reads CASSLLQQGMNTEAFF. The CDR3 bases are TGTGCCAGCAGTCTACTCCAACAGGGAATGAACACTGAAGCTTTCTTT.

The genes are TRBV2 and TRBJ2-5; D remains unclear. The CDR3 is 12 amino acids. CDR1 SNHLY and CDR2 FYNNEI come from the germline V gene. The V and J ends lost 4 bases and 4 bases respectively, with 7 bases between them. The CDR3 loop reads CASSVVGETQYF. The DNA for the CDR3 is TGTGCCAGCAGTGTCGTGGGAGAGACCCAGTACTTC.

The J gene is TRBJ2-5, the V gene TRBV30, with D possibly TRBD2 on 6 matching bases. This CDR3 is built from 13 residues. V lost 4 bases, J lost 0 bases, and 9 bases lay in between. Germline V gene lookup returns CDR1 GTSNPN and CDR2 SVGIG (reference sequence). The CDR3 here is CAWKRAYQETQYF. The CDR3 DNA is TGTGCCTGGAAGCGGGCGTACCAAGAGACCCAGTACTTC.

The chain joins TRBV4-1 to TRBJ2-1; no firm D call. The V end lost 5 bases, the J end lost 4 bases, and 9 bases lay between the germline ends. CDR1 and CDR2 (germline): MGHRA, YSYEKL. The CDR3 is 13 amino acids. CDR3 sequence (DNA): TGCGCCAGCAGCTACATAATATACAATGAGCAGTTCTTC. Protein product: CASSYIIYNEQFF.

The chain couples TRBV5-4 to TRBJ2-7; D could derive from TRBD1 or TRBD2 (5 bases each). The ends were cut back, 2 bases at V and 2 bases at J, with 11 bases in the middle. The CDR3 has 14 amino acids. The germline CDR1 and CDR2 sequences are SGHNT and YYREEE (reference sequence). Here the CDR3 DNA reads TGTGCCAGCAGCTTTGGGGTGGGGGCCTACGAGCAGTACTTC. As protein: CASSFGVGAYEQYF.

The CDR3: CASSFSGAEQYV. As DNA, the CDR3 is TGTGCCAGCAGTTTCTCCGGGGCGGAGCAGTACGTC. The rearrangement links TRBV28 to TRBJ2-7, with D tentatively TRBD1 or TRBD2 (5 bases each). Trimming shortened V by 3 bases and J by 7 bases, and 10 bases separated the two germline ends. The V gene's germline CDR1 is MDHEN and CDR2 SYDVKM. The CDR3 sequence is 12 residues long.

This chain uses TRBV5-1 with TRBJ2-7; perhaps D is TRBD1 or TRBD2 (5 bases each). Germline values: CDR1 SGHRS, CDR2 YFSETQ. The germline V and J ends were trimmed by 4 bases and 2 bases, with 16 bases remaining between them. The CDR3 totals 15 residues. In nucleotides, the CDR3 is TGCGCCAGCAGCCCGTCGAGTCTGGGGGCCTACGAGCAGTACTTC. Encoded protein: CASSPSSLGAYEQYF. Full variable domain (missing parts from reference TRBV5-1 and TRBJ2-7): KAGVTQTPRYLIKTRGQQVTLSCSPISGHRSVSWYQQTPGQGLQFLFEYFSETQRNKGNFPGRFSGRQFSNSRSEMNVSTLELGDSALYLCASSPSSLGAYEQYFGPGTRLTVT.

V usage is TRBV19 and J usage is TRBJ1-1, with D possibly being TRBD1 (5 bases). The CDR3 is made up of 14 amino acids. Germline V gene sequence: CDR1 LNHDA, CDR2 SQIVND (reference sequence). The V end lost 8 bases, the J end lost 0 bases, and 13 bases lay between the germline ends. CDR3 region: CASRREGMNTEAFF. CDR3 DNA sequence: TGTGCCAGTCGAAGAGAGGGGATGAACACTGAAGCTTTCTTT.

In nucleotides, the CDR3 is TGTGCCAGCAGTGAATCGGTTAGGACTAATTCACCCCTCCACTTT. Its translation: CASSESVRTNSPLHF. V gene TRBV6-1 combines with J gene TRBJ1-6; D uncertain. This CDR3 is built from 15 residues. V was shortened by 2 bases and J by 6 bases, with 11 bases between the two germline ends. Per the germline V gene, CDR1 is MNHNS and CDR2 is SASEGT.

The gene calls are TRBV4-1 and TRBJ2-5; D perhaps matches TRBD2 (6 bases). This CDR3 has 15 residues. V was clipped by 1 base and J by 1 base, with 10 bases between them. CDR1 and CDR2 (germline): MGHRA, YSYEKL. The CDR3: CASSQVGLTQETQYF. The DNA of the CDR3 is TGCGCCAGCAGCCAAGTCGGACTAACCCAAGAGACCCAGTACTTC.

This sequence joins TRBV28 and TRBJ2-3, with D tentatively TRBD2 (6 bases). This CDR3 has 12 residues. Between the trimmed V and J ends, which lost 4 bases and 11 bases, there was a span of 13 bases. Germline V gene lookup returns CDR1 MDHEN and CDR2 SYDVKM. CDR3 protein: CASSSFSGEQYF. CDR3 nucleotides: TGTGCCAGCAGTTCCTTTAGCGGTGAGCAGTATTTT.

The rearrangement uses TRBV6-4 and TRBJ2-1, with D possibly TRBD2 on 6 matching bases. This CDR3 has 17 amino acids. From germline, CDR1 is MRHNA and CDR2 SNTAGT. V shed 2 bases and J shed 2 bases, with 16 bases lying between them. The CDR3 nucleotides are TGTGCCAGCAGTGACCCGATCGGACTAAACACCTACAATGAGCAGTTCTTC. Translation: CASSDPIGLNTYNEQFF.